A selection of T cell receptor beta chains follows, all from one sample in a study of molecular identifiers for immune sequencing clone quantification. One entry per CDR3 protein results from TCRdb running MiXCR on the PCR reads. The sample holds around 460,000 distinct CDR3 sequences, 25% seen once. Material: naive CD8+ T cells from blood, with Jurkat cell RNA spiked in. The receptors here all came from a human donor in good health. Some libraries in this study had Jurkat cell RNA spiked in. CDR3s include the opening cysteine and the closing phenylalanine or tryptophan. D genes are given only for firm matches. Clone sizes are given selectively: once, few, many, or a class where the clone is expanded.

V gene	clone size	D gene	J gene	CDR3 protein	CDR3 DNA
TRBV7-9	many	TRBD1	TRBJ1-6	CASSSSGGAIRSPLHF	TGTGCCAGCAGCTCGTCAGGGGGCGCCATCAGATCACCCCTCCACTTT
TRBV28	few	NA	TRBJ1-5	CASSDVVGQPQHF	TGTGCCAGCAGTGACGTAGTGGGTCAGCCCCAGCATTTT
TRBV9	many	NA	TRBJ2-3	CASSPLSPDTQYF	TGTGCCAGCAGCCCCCTGAGTCCAGATACGCAGTATTTT
TRBV9	few	TRBD1	TRBJ2-2	CASSGGQAANTGELFF	TGTGCCAGCAGCGGGGGACAGGCCGCGAACACCGGGGAGCTGTTTTTT
TRBV4-3	many	TRBD1	TRBJ1-1	CASSGSVGGYTEAFF	TGCGCCAGCAGCGGAAGTGTAGGGGGCTACACTGAAGCTTTCTTT
TRBV30	few	TRBD1	TRBJ2-7	CAWDTGTGVHEQYF	TGTGCCTGGGACACCGGGACAGGGGTCCACGAGCAGTACTTC
TRBV2	NA	NA	TRBJ2-7	CASKSGEQYF	TGTGCCAGCAAATCGGGGGAGCAGTACTTC
TRBV7-6	many	TRBD1	TRBJ1-1	CASSLGQPGQGATEAFF	TGTGCCAGCAGCTTAGGACAGCCGGGACAGGGGGCCACTGAAGCTTTCTTT
TRBV9	few	NA	TRBJ1-1	CASSVSSLGGEAFF	TGTGCCAGCAGCGTATCATCGTTGGGAGGGGAAGCTTTCTTT
TRBV4-1	few	TRBD1	TRBJ2-5	CASSQARDRETQYF	TGCGCCAGCAGCCAGGCCCGGGACAGGGAGACCCAGTACTTC
TRBV29-1	many	NA	TRBJ2-3	CSSDVGGRSTDTQYF	TGCAGCTCGGACGTCGGAGGCAGATCCACAGATACGCAGTATTTT
TRBV20-1	NA	NA	TRBJ1-1	CSANQYEAFF	TGCAGTGCGAATCAGTATGAAGCTTTCTTT
TRBV6-2/TRBV6-3	many	NA	TRBJ2-3	CASSYPMTTVWNTDTQYF	TGTGCCAGCAGTTACCCTATGACGACGGTCTGGAACACAGATACGCAGTATTTT
TRBV28	many	NA	TRBJ1-2	CASSFMGSYGYTF	TGTGCCAGCAGTTTCATGGGTTCCTATGGCTACACCTTC
TRBV18	NA	NA	TRBJ1-1	CASSPPMGHTEAFF	TGTGCCAGCTCACCACCGATGGGGCACACTGAAGCTTTCTTT
TRBV7-6	NA	NA	TRBJ2-7	CASSSAAMVEQYF	TGTGCCAGCAGCTCCGCAGCGATGGTAGAGCAGTACTTC
TRBV7-9	many	TRBD1	TRBJ2-5	CASSLVGQGAETQYF	TGTGCCAGCAGCTTAGTGGGTCAGGGGGCCGAGACCCAGTACTTC